The subject of this entry is one T cell receptor beta chain. It has no known antigen specificity. Per-nucleotide qualities are absent, and no much larger clonotype sits a single base away. The treatment or condition label on this specimen signifies: some 19 received Ad26.COV2.S at low or high dose, single or two shots; several received placebo; per-sample allocation not given. Repertoires of vaccine and placebo recipients were sequenced from samples collected on day 63 after the first injection. In Cohort 1b, roughly 26 adults aged 18-55 years were enrolled at a single site in Boston, USA, between 29 July and 7 August 2020. Ad26.COV2.S consisted of a replication-incompetent adenovirus type 26 vector by which a prefusion-stabilized SARS-CoV-2 spike protein from the original Wuhan strain was expressed. The data belong to a study of Ad26.COV2.S vaccination and SARS-CoV-2 variants (dated by TCRdb to 2020 to 2023). Broadly, across the study: Vaccine-arm donors were drawn from COV1001, a multicentre, randomized, double-blind, placebo-controlled phase I-IIa trial of Ad26.COV2.S in healthy adults. Investigators did not know the trial group allocation while performing experiments and assessing outcomes. Sequencing of the TCRbeta repertoire served to evaluate the specificity and breadth of SARS-CoV-2-reactive T cell receptors following Ad26.COV2.S vaccination. Trial participants were randomized into five groups of five: low-dose or high-dose Ad26.COV2.S given once or twice, or placebo on both occasions. The TCR-sequenced set comprised approximately 32 samples: around 20 Ad26.COV2.S vaccine recipients, 5 placebo recipients and 8 SARS-CoV-2 convalescent individuals. Ad26.COV2.S was given intramuscularly at 5x10^10 or 1x10^11 viral particles, as a single shot or as two shots 56 days apart.

CDR1 and CDR2 were assigned from the germline V gene (reference sequence) as LNHDA and SQIVND. The CDR3 runs 21 amino acids, cysteine and phenylalanine included. Only the CDR3 portion is preserved as DNA: 63 bases, with reading frame beginning at the first base. Unmatched junction bases come to 20, with V trimmed by 3 bases and J by 5 bases. The full study reports these points: After vaccination, spike-specific CD8+ and CD4+ T cell responses were reported to show substantial breadth. The study was not powered for comparison of responses between vaccine doses or regimens. Comparable non-spike TCR breadth was observed between vaccine and placebo recipients, consistent with only spike being contained in the vaccine. Spike-specific TCR breadth was higher in Ad26.COV2.S recipients than in placebo recipients (P = 0.0014). The authors noted that the TCR breadth and depth analyses may have underestimated total T cell responses.

TCRbeta CDR3 regions were sequenced with the immunoSEQ Assay. After extraction, genomic DNA underwent amplification by bias-controlled multiplex PCR, followed by high-throughput sequencing. The paper's processing steps were these. Collapsing and filtering of sequences were performed to quantify the absolute abundance of each unique TCRbeta CDR3 region. Usable DNA was measured by amplifying reference genes present in all nucleated cells, and TCRbeta template counts were normalized to that usable DNA to estimate T cell fraction. Repertoire TCRs were annotated as SARS-CoV-2-specific when V gene, CDR3 amino acid sequence and J gene were exactly matched to a known reactive TCR set. The reference SARS-CoV-2 TCR set was derived from MIRA and filtered for enrichment in COVID-19-positive ImmuneCODE repertoires, a step that removed public or cross-reactive TCRs. Based on the MIRA antigens, annotated TCRs were further analysed at the level of specific ORF or position within ORF. Breadth was defined as the number of annotated unique rearrangements divided by the total number of unique productive rearrangements, and depth was defined as the summed frequency of the annotated unique rearrangements. TCR breadth was compared between groups using two-sided Wilcoxon rank-sum tests. The immuneACCESS repertoire file appears here via TCRdb, limited to in-frame rearrangements. These files lack a portion of the clones; in checked studies, under half of the deficit traces to unresolved V genes, and the cause of the others is not known. The DNA gave D and trimming, while V, J and clone size come from that table. Here the sample has around 370,000 clones; around 84% occur a single time. Jointly, the top ten make up about 3.5% of the sample.

Recombination linked TRBV19 to TRBJ1-3, with 12 bases matching TRBD1. The receptor comes from a person between 18 and 59 years old who received the Ad26.COV2.S COVID-19 vaccine or a placebo. Specimen: peripheral blood, collected in a trial of Ad26.COV2.S vaccine versus placebo. The bases read TGTGCCAGTAGTATGCTTGACCGGGACAGGGGGCTGAAGGGATACCGAAACACCATATATTTT. This translates into CASSMLDRDRGLKGYRNTIYF.